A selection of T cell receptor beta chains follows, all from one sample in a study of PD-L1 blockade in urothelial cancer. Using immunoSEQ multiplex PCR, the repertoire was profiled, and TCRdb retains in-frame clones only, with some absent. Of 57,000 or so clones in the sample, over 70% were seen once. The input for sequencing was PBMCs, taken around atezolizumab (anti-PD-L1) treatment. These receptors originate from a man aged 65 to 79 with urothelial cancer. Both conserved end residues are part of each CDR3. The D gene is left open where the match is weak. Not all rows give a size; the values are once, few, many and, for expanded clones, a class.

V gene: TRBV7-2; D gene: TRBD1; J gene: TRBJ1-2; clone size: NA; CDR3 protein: CASSLVLLGGHTF; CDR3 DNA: TGTGCCAGCAGCTTAGTTCTTTTAGGGGGCCACACCTTC
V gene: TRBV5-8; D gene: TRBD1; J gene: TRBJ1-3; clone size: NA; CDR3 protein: CASSLGTGADTIYF; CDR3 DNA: TGTGCCAGCAGCTTAGGGACAGGGGCAGACACCATATATTTT
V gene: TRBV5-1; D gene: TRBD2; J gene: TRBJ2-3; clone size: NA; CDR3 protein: CASSLGSSGSLTDTQYF; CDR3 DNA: TGCGCCAGCAGCTTGGGGTCTAGCGGGAGCTTGACAGATACGCAGTATTTT
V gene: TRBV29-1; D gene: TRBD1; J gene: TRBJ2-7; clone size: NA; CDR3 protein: CSVGTGGVGYEQYF; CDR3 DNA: TGCAGCGTCGGGACAGGGGGAGTCGGCTACGAGCAGTACTTC
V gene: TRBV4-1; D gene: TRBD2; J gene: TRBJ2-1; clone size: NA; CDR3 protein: CASSQDLAGKNEQFF; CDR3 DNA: TGCGCCAGCAGCCAAGACCTAGCGGGAAAGAATGAGCAGTTCTTC
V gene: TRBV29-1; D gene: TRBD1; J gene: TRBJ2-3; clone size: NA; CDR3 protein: CSVGTGGPDTQYF; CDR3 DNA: TGCAGCGTCGGGACAGGGGGCCCAGATACGCAGTATTTT
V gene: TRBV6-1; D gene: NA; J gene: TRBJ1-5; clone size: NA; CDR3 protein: CASSEGAGSYSNQPQHF; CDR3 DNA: TGTGCCAGCAGTGAAGGGGCAGGTTCCTATAGCAATCAGCCCCAGCATTTT
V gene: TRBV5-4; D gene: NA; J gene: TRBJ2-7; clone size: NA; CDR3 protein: CASSGGAGQLYEQYF; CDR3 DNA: TGTGCCAGCAGCGGGGGGGCGGGACAACTCTACGAGCAGTACTTC
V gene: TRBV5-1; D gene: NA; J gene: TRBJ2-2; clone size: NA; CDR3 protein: CASSLDEGSTGELFF; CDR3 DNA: TGCGCCAGCAGCTTGGACGAGGGTTCAACCGGGGAGCTGTTTTTT
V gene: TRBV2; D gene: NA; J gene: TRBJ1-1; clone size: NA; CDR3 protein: CASSDRHTTEAFF; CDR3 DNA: TGTGCCAGCAGTGACAGGCATACGACTGAAGCTTTCTTT
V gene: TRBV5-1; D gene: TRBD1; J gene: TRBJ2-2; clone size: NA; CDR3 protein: CASSLGPGQGFSGELFF; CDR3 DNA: TGCGCCAGCAGCTTGGGACCGGGACAGGGCTTCTCCGGGGAGCTGTTTTTT
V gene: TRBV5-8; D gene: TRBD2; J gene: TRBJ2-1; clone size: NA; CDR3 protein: CASSLAGRERGLNEQFF; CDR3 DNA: TGTGCCAGCAGCTTGGCCGGGCGGGAGAGGGGTCTCAATGAGCAGTTCTTC
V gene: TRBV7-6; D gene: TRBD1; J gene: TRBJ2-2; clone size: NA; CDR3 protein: CASSSRTGDAGELFF; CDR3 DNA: TGTGCCAGCAGCTCCCGGACAGGAGATGCCGGGGAGCTGTTTTTT
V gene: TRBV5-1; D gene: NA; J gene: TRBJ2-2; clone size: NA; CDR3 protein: CASSLGAGANTGELFF; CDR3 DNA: TGCGCCAGCAGCTTGGGTGCAGGGGCGAACACCGGGGAGCTGTTTTTT
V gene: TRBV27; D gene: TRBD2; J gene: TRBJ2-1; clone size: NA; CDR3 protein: CASSLLRGSYNEQFF; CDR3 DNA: TGTGCCAGCAGTTTATTGCGGGGGTCCTACAATGAGCAGTTCTTC
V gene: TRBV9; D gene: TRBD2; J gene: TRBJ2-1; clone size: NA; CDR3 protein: CASGPSRGLAGYNEQFF; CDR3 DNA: TGTGCCAGCGGGCCCTCTAGGGGACTAGCGGGGTACAATGAGCAGTTCTTC
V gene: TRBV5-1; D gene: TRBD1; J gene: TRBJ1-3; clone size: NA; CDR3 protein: CASSLDRVDTIYF; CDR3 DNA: TGCGCCAGCAGCCTGGACAGGGTCGACACCATATATTTT
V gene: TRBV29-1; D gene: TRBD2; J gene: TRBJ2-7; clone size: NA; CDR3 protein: CSVEARLAGGPVEQYF; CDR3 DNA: TGCAGCGTTGAGGCCCGACTAGCGGGAGGGCCAGTCGAGCAGTACTTC
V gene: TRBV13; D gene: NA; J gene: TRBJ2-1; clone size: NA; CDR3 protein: CASSLELDNEQFF; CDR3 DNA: TGTGCCAGCAGCTTAGAACTAGACAATGAGCAGTTCTTC
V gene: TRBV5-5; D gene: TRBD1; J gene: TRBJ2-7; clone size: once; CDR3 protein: CASSLRTGGFEQYF; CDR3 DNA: TGTGCCAGCAGCTTACGGACAGGGGGTTTCGAGCAGTACTTC
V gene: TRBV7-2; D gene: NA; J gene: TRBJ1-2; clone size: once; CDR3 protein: CASSLGQGNYGYTF; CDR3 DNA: TGTGCCAGCAGCTTAGGCCAGGGGAACTATGGCTACACCTTC